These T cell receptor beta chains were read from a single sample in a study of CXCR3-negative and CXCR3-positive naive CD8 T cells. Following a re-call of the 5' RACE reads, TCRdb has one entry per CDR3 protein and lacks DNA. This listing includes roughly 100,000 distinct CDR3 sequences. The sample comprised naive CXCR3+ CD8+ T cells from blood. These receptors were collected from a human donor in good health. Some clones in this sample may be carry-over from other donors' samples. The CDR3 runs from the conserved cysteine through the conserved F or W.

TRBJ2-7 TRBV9 CASSVGRLAYEQYF
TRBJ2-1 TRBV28 CASSPTGTADYNEQFF
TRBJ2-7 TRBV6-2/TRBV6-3 CASSSAAARDREYEQYF
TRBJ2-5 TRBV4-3 CASSQDGAGTGLETQYF
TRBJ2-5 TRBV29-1 CSVASEGETQYF
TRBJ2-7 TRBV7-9 CASSLPPHYEQYF
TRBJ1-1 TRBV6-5 CASSSPRGGGTEAFF
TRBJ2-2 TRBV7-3 CASSLPSGGSSTGELFF
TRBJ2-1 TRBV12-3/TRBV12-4 CASTESISYNEQFF
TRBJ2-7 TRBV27 CASSLGAGKLVYEQYF
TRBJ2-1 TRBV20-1 CSAREAGTPFNNEQFF
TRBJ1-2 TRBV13 CASSLGGPEGYTF
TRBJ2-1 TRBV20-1 CSAEEVFRPKGDDEQFF
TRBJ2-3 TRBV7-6 CASSPRESKQYF
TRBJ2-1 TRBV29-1 CSVEEAFQLTLREQFF
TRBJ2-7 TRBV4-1 CASSQLAGDRDHYEQYF
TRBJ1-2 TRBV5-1 CASSLGQGVHGYTF